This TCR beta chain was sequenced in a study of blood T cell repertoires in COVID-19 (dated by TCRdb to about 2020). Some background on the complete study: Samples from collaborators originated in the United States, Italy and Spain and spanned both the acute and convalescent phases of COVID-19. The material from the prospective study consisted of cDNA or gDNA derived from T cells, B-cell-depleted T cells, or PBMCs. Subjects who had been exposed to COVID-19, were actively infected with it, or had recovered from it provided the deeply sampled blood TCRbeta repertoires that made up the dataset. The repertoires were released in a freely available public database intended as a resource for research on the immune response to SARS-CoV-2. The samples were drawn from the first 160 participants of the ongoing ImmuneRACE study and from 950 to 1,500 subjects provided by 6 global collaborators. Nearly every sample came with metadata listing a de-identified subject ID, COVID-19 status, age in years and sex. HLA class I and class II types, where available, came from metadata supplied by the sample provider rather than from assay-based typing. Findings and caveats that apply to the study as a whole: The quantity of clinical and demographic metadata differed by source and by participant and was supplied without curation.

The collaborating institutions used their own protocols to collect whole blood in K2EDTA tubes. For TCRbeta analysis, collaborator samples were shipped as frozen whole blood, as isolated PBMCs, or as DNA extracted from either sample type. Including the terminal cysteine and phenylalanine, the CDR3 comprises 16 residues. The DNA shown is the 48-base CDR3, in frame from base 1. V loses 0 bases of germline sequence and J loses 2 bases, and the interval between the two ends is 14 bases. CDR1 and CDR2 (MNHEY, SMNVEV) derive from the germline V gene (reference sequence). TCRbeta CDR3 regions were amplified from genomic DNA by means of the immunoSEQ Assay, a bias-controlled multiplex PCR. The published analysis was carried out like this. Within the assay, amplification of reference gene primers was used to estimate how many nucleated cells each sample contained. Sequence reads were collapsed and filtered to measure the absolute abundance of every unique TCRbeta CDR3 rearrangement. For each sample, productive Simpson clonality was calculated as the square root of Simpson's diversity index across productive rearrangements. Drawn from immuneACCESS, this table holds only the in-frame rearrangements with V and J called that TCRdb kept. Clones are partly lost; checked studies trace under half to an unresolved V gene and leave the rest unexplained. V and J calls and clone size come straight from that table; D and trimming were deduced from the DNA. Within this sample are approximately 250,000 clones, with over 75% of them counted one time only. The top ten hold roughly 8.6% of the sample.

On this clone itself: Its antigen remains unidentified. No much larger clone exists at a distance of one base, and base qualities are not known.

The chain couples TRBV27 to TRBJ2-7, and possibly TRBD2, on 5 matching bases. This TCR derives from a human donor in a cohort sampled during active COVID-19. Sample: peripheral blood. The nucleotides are TGTGCCAGCAGTTTATCTTCTCTCGACTATGCCTACGAGCAGTACTTC. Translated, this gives CASSLSSLDYAYEQYF.